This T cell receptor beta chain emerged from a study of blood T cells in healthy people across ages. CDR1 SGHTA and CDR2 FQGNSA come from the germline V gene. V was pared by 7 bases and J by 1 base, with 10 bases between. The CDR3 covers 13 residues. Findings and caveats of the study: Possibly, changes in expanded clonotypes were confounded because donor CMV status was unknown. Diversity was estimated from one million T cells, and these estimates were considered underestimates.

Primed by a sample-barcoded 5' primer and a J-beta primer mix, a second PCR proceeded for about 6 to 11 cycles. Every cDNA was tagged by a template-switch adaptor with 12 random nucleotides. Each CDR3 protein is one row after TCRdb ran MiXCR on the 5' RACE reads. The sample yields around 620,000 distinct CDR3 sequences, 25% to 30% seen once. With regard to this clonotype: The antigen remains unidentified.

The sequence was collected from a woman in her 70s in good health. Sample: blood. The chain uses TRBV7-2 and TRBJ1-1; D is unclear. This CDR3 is CASTNRQNTEAFF. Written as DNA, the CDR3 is TGTGCCAGCACCAACCGACAGAACACTGAAGCTTTCTTT.